This TCR beta chain was found in a study of blood T cell repertoires in COVID-19. Looking at the study overall: In each case, the material was cDNA or gDNA derived from T cells, B-cell-depleted T cells, or PBMCs.

TCRdb's table, derived via immunoSEQ multiplex PCR, lists solely in-frame clones and lacks some. The table records under 400,000 clones, around 87% of them present only once. The CDR3 runs to 12 residues. Germline V lookup: CDR1 KGHDR, CDR2 SFDVKD. Trimming left V 4 bases short and J 3 bases short, with 6 bases between. The chain links TRBV24-1 to TRBJ2-7, with a weak D call TRBD1 (6 bases). The origin of this receptor is a man younger than 35 with active or convalescent COVID-19. The material sequenced was peripheral blood. DNA of the CDR3: TGTGCCACCAGTGACAGGGGCTACGAGCAGTACTTC. Encoded protein: CATSDRGYEQYF.